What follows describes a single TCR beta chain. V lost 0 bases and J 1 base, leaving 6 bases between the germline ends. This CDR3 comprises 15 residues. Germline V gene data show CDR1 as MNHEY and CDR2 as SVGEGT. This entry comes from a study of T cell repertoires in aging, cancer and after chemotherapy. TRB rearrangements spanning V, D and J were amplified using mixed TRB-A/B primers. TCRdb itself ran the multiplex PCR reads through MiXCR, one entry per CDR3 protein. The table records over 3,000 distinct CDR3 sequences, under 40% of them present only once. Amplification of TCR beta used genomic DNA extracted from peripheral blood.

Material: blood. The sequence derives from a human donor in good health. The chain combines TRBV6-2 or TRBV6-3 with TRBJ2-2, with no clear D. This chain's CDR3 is CASSYSAGNTGELFF. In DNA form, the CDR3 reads TGTGCCAGCAGTTACTCGGCAGGGAACACCGGGGAGCTGTTTTTT.